One T cell receptor (beta chain) is described in this entry. Its antigen is still unknown. Here immunoSEQ multiplex PCR was the method, and the copy in TCRdb shows in-frame clones only, minus some. This table has more than 60,000 clones, about nine tenths appearing once. This sample was included in a study of OX40 agonist ivuxolimab in advanced cancers. Study overall: Patients in dose escalation had liver, melanoma, kidney or head and neck cancers. The study's findings and limits: Among the nonresponders, some also had low normalized T-cell clonal expansion.

The CDR3 is 15 residues long. Germline V gene data show CDR1 as SEHNR and CDR2 as FQNEAQ (reference sequence). Unmatched junction bases numbered 5, after V lost 3 bases and J lost 4 bases. The TCR comes from an adult with an advanced solid tumor such as melanoma, head and neck, liver or kidney cancer. Specimen: CD4+ or CD8+ T cells sorted from blood, collected in a trial of the OX40 agonist ivuxolimab. The chain combines TRBV7-9 with TRBJ2-7; 11 bases fit TRBD2. The CDR3 reads CASSLGLADGYEQYF. The CDR3 coding sequence is TGTGCCAGCAGCTTGGGACTAGCGGATGGGTACGAGCAGTACTTC.